These 12 T cell receptor beta chains originate from one sample sequenced in a study of T-cell reconstitution after alpha-beta-depleted transplantation in children. The TCRbeta library incorporated unique molecular identifiers. TCRdb recomputed calls from the PCR reads with MiXCR, one row per CDR3 protein. The sample holds hundreds of thousands of distinct CDR3 sequences, 23% seen once. Material: PBMCs, mostly from graft donor cells, obtained 360 days after TCRalphabeta/CD19-depleted stem cell transplant. These receptor sequences come from a boy under three years old who had a stem cell transplant for acute myeloid leukemia, so the T cells may come from the graft donor.

V gene TRBV7-9 combines with J gene TRBJ2-3; D remains unclear. Trimming pared 0 bases from V and 6 bases from J, leaving 10 bases between. This CDR3 contains 14 residues. Germline loops: CDR1 SEHNR, CDR2 FQNEAQ (reference sequence). In DNA form, the CDR3 reads TGTGCCAGCAGCTTAGCGGGCTCGGTGGATACGCAGTATTTT. Residues: CASSLAGSVDTQYF.

This clonotype was detected many times. Here the CDR3 reads CSALRQGQTDTQYF. For the CDR3, the DNA is TGCAGTGCTCTAAGACAGGGACAGACAGATACGCAGTATTTT. The genes are TRBV20-1 and TRBJ2-3; TRBD1 matches 7 bases. The CDR3 is made up of 14 amino acids. Germline loops: CDR1 DFQATT, CDR2 SNEGSKA (reference sequence). The ends lost 5 bases at V and 3 bases at J; junction bases unmatched: 8.

This clonotype was counted at least ten times. V is TRBV12-3 or TRBV12-4 and J is TRBJ2-3, with D uncertain. There are 10 residues in the CDR3. V dropped 6 bases and J dropped 6 bases, with 4 bases sitting between them. The CDR3 bases are TGTGCCAGCAGATTTGATACGCAGTATTTT. Protein: CASRFDTQYF.

The V gene is TRBV2, the J gene TRBJ2-6, with D tentatively TRBD1 (6 bases). Germline CDR1 and CDR2: SNHLY and FYNNEI. CDR3 length: 17 amino acids. V lost 10 bases and J 0 bases, leaving 19 bases between the germline ends. Here the CDR3 reads CAILLGATNSGANVLTF. Written as DNA, the CDR3 is TGTGCCATTTTGTTGGGGGCGACGAACTCTGGGGCCAACGTCCTGACTTTC.

This clonotype was counted a few times. The chain has TRBV12-3 or TRBV12-4 and TRBJ2-3; weak D call: TRBD1 (6 bases). This CDR3 comprises 11 residues. Trimming removed 11 bases at V and 5 bases at J, with 11 bases between. The DNA of the CDR3 is TGTGCCGGGCAGGGGAGAGATACGCAGTATTTT. Translated: CAGQGRDTQYF.

This chain connects TRBV20-1 to TRBJ1-5, with D hard to call. The CDR3 extends over 14 amino acids. The ends were cut back, 3 bases at V and 3 bases at J, with 12 bases in the middle. Per germline, CDR1 DFQATT and CDR2 SNEGSKA (reference sequence). CDR3 sequence reads: CSARGDGTNQPQHF. CDR3 bases: TGCAGTGCTAGGGGTGACGGTACCAATCAGCCCCAGCATTTT.

The V gene is TRBV11-3, the J gene TRBJ2-2, with D perhaps matching TRBD1 or TRBD2 (5 bases each). Germline lookup yields CDR1 SGHNT and CDR2 YENEEA. Deletions cut 0 bases from V and 0 bases from J, with 11 bases between. This CDR3 comprises 17 residues. The CDR3 protein is CASSLDGTAPNTGELFF. CDR3 nucleotide sequence: TGTGCCAGCAGCTTAGATGGGACGGCTCCGAACACCGGGGAGCTGTTTTTT.

This clonotype occurred a few times. The chain links TRBV20-1 to TRBJ2-7; tentative D call: TRBD2 (6 bases). CDR3 length equals 14 residues. The germline V gene encodes CDR1 DFQATT and CDR2 SNEGSKA (reference sequence). With 2 bases removed from V and 2 bases from J, the gap between germline ends came to 13 bases. CDR3 amino acids: CSARLLAITYEQYV. The CDR3 DNA sequence: TGCAGTGCTAGACTACTAGCCATCACCTACGAGCAGTACGTC.

This clonotype has a handful of counts. V is TRBV2 and J is TRBJ2-3; TRBD1 or TRBD2 may be the D gene (5 bases each). Germline loops: CDR1 SNHLY, CDR2 FYNNEI. The CDR3 length is 14 residues. V was trimmed by 9 bases and J by 1 base, leaving 14 bases between them. CDR3 bases: TGTGCCAGTACCAGGGACGGCCGCACAGATACGCAGTATTTT. Translation gives CASTRDGRTDTQYF.

This clonotype showed up just a few times. This chain's CDR3 is CSAREELGGSYNEQFF. The CDR3 nucleotides are TGCAGTGCTAGAGAGGAGTTAGGGGGGTCATACAATGAGCAGTTCTTC. The V gene is TRBV20-1, the J gene TRBJ2-1, with D perhaps matching TRBD1 or TRBD2 (6 bases each). The germline V gene encodes CDR1 DFQATT and CDR2 SNEGSKA (reference sequence). Trimming left V 0 bases short and J 4 bases short, with 16 bases between. The CDR3 is made up of 16 amino acids.

This clonotype has only a few counts. The CDR3, as DNA: TGTGCCAGCAGGCAGTCCTACGAGCAGTACTTC. Protein: CASRQSYEQYF. The chain combines TRBV12-3 or TRBV12-4 with TRBJ2-7, with D hard to call. The CDR3 runs 11 residues. V gave up 6 bases and J gave up 1 base, with 4 bases separating them.

In its sample, this clonotype was seen many times. This chain uses TRBV24-1 with TRBJ2-1; unclear D gene. The CDR3 runs 13 residues. V lost 9 bases, J lost 4 bases, and 12 bases lay in between. Germline V gene sequence: CDR1 KGHDR, CDR2 SFDVKD. The CDR3 bases are TGTGCCACCGCGGAGACCAGTTACAATGAGCAGTTCTTC. Its protein is CATAETSYNEQFF.